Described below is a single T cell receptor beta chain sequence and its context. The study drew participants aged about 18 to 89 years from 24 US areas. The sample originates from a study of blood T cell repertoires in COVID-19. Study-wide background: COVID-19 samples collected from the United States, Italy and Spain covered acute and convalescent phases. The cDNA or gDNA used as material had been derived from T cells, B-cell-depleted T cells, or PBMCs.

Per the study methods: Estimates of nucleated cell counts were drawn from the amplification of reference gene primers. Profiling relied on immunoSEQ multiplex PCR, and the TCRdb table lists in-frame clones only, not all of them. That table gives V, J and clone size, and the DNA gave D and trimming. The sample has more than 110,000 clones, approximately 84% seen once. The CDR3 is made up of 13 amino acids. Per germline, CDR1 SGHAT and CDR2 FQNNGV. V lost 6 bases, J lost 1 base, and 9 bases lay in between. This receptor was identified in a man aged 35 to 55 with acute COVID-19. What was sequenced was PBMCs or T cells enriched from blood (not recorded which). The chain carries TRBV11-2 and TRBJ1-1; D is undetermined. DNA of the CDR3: TGTGCCAGCAGTTACGCCGGGAACACTGAAGCTTTCTTT. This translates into CASSYAGNTEAFF.